This T cell receptor beta chain is from a study of blood T cells in healthy people across ages (dated by TCRdb to the mid-2010s). Regarding the study in general: In model experiments, template switching captured about one uniquely barcoded TCR beta cDNA molecule for every two T cells. The donors were split into four age groups: young (average 16 years), middle-aged (around 37), aged (62) and long-lived (roughly 88). Two additional independent replicas of 1 million unique cDNA reads from the same blood draw were analyzed for two donors (one aged 18 to 30 and one aged 80 or older). To avoid experimental bias, donors of different ages were spread randomly across the sequencing lanes. The study measured age-related changes in TCR beta repertoire diversity using deep sequencing normalized with unique cDNA molecular identifiers. Points the paper makes about the study in general: Donor CMV infection status was unknown, potentially confounding age-related changes in expanded clonotypes. The long-lived group showed more naive CD4+ T cells, fewer expanded clones and increased TCR diversity than the aged group, suggesting age selection. The percentage of naive T cells measured by flow cytometry correlated strongly with observed TCR beta diversity. Total diversity estimates from one million sequenced T cells were considered lower bounds and underestimates. Bulk unsorted PBMC profiling prevented conclusive comparison of naive and antigen-experienced compartments. Observed TCR beta diversity per million T cells fell roughly linearly with age, and a significant reduction was already apparent by age around 40.

Systemically healthy Caucasian individuals from Russia, around 39 in total and aged roughly 6 to 95 years, were included as donors. Each donor gave around 9.5 milliliters of peripheral blood, collected into EDTA-treated Vacutainer tubes. Ficoll-Paque density-gradient centrifugation was used to isolate PBMCs, with at least 6 million per sample. Trizol reagent was used to extract total RNA from the PBMCs, yielding at least 6 micrograms per sample. The percentages of naive CD45RAhigh/CD27high T cells were determined by flow cytometry on a PBMC aliquot from every donor. The CDR3, cysteine through phenylalanine, is 17 amino acids long. Solely the CDR3 DNA is kept, with 51 bases framed from the first base. Trimming leaves V shorter by 3 bases and J shorter by 1 base, with the junction holding 7 bases beyond the gene matches. CDR1 LNHNV and CDR2 YYDKDF are derived from the germline V gene (reference sequence).

The table lists this clonotype with a few counts. Its antigen is not yet known. Base qualities are not at hand, and no much larger clone is one base apart. Libraries were prepared through 5' RACE. The reads were generated on an Illumina HiSeq 2500. The second PCR ran for about 6 to 12 cycles and used a J-beta primer mix along with a sample-barcoded 5' primer. A template-switch 5' adaptor carrying 12 random nucleotides introduced a unique molecular identifier onto each TCR beta cDNA molecule. Each sample yielded at least 2.5 million CDR3-containing paired-end reads. All of the RNA was converted into first-strand cDNA using the Mint cDNA synthesis kit, with a TRBC-specific oligonucleotide serving as the primer. Following uracil-DNA glycosylase treatment, a first 18-cycle PCR with universal primers M1SS and BC2_uni_R was performed on all cDNA. Concerning the study's data processing: Normalization of each sample was performed by random selection of 1 million high-quality reads, each carrying a distinct molecular identifier. Instead of being binned into consensus sequences, reads that shared molecular identifiers were thrown out. MiTCR, run with a Q25 quality threshold and the strictest error-elimination algorithm, handled CDR3 identification, clonotype clustering and error correction. A nonparametric unseen species model with Euler transformation was used to estimate lower-bound total TCR beta diversity. TCRdb ran its own pipeline on the public reads, namely fastp trimming at Q25 and MiXCR clone calling, and kept in-frame beta chains. Each CDR3 protein gets just one entry, which takes the most common genes and DNA from the rows behind it. What appears here as the V and J calls and clone size reflects TCRdb's work, not the paper's. Recorded for this sample are about 1.6 million distinct CDR3 sequences; about 31% of them occurred a single time. The biggest ten clones account for about 10% of the sample.

The rearranged segments are TRBV15 and TRBJ2-1, and 9 junctional nucleotides match TRBD2. The sequence was obtained from a woman aged 25 to 39 in good health. Material for sequencing was blood. CDR3 sequence: CATSSPGSGSSYNEQFF. The nucleotide sequence reads as follows: TGTGCCACCAGCAGCCCAGGTAGCGGGAGTTCCTACAATGAGCAGTTCTTC.